A selection of T cell receptor beta chains follows, all from one sample in a study of beta chain features in type 1 diabetes. The assay was immunoSEQ multiplex PCR, and TCRdb's table has in-frame clones only and misses some. The sample consists of 600,000 or so clones, around 11% of them appearing once. Source material: naive CD4+ T cells from blood. Receptor source: a man aged 25-40 years with type 1 diabetes. Both conserved end residues are part of each CDR3. A D gene is named only where the DNA matches it firmly. A clone size is listed for some rows: how often the clone was seen (once, few, many), or a class if it is expanded.

clone_size: few; j_call: TRBJ2-2; v_call: TRBV12-5; d_call: -; cdr3_nt: TGTGCTAGTGCCCTGGACGCAACCGGGGAGCTGTTTTTT; cdr3_aa: CASALDATGELFF
clone_size: -; j_call: TRBJ2-3; v_call: TRBV6-8; d_call: TRBD2; cdr3_nt: TGTGCCAGCAGTTTAGGACTAGCGGCTAGCACAGATACGCAGTATTTT; cdr3_aa: CASSLGLAASTDTQYF
clone_size: few; j_call: TRBJ2-3; v_call: TRBV19; d_call: TRBD2; cdr3_nt: TGTGCCAGTAGTCTCTGGACTAGCGGGGTGCGAGATACGCAGTATTTT; cdr3_aa: CASSLWTSGVRDTQYF
clone_size: few; j_call: TRBJ1-4; v_call: TRBV7-9; d_call: -; cdr3_nt: TGTGCCAGCAGCCCTCAGGGCGGCAGGCTGCAAGATCTGTTTTTT; cdr3_aa: CASSPQGGRLQDLFF
clone_size: many; j_call: TRBJ2-5; v_call: TRBV29-1; d_call: TRBD1; cdr3_nt: TGCAGCGTTGAAAAGGGGGCCGCGACCCAGTACTTC; cdr3_aa: CSVEKGAATQYF
clone_size: few; j_call: TRBJ1-4; v_call: TRBV2; d_call: -; cdr3_nt: TGTGCCAGCTCGAAAGGCGCTCTTAATGAAAAACTGTTTTTT; cdr3_aa: CASSKGALNEKLFF
clone_size: -; j_call: TRBJ2-7; v_call: TRBV29-1; d_call: TRBD1; cdr3_nt: TGCAGCGTTGCGGGACAGAGTTACGAGCAGTACTTC; cdr3_aa: CSVAGQSYEQYF
clone_size: -; j_call: TRBJ2-1; v_call: TRBV4-3; d_call: TRBD2; cdr3_nt: TGCGCCAGCAGCCCCTTACTAGCGGGTGCAAGCTCCTACAATGAGCAGTTCTTC; cdr3_aa: CASSPLLAGASSYNEQFF
clone_size: few; j_call: TRBJ2-5; v_call: TRBV29-1; d_call: -; cdr3_nt: TGCAGCGTTGATAGGGAACAGACCCAGTACTTC; cdr3_aa: CSVDREQTQYF
clone_size: few; j_call: TRBJ1-2; v_call: TRBV28; d_call: -; cdr3_nt: TGTGCCAGCAGTTTATCGGCGGAAGTCTATGGCTACACCTTC; cdr3_aa: CASSLSAEVYGYTF
clone_size: few; j_call: TRBJ2-5; v_call: TRBV4-1; d_call: TRBD2; cdr3_nt: TGCGCCAGCAGCCAACCGGCCGGGACTAGCGAGGAGACCCAGTACTTC; cdr3_aa: CASSQPAGTSEETQYF
clone_size: few; j_call: TRBJ1-4; v_call: TRBV4-3; d_call: -; cdr3_nt: TGCGCCAGCAGCCAAGGGGGGGCGGGTAATGAAAAACTGTTTTTT; cdr3_aa: CASSQGGAGNEKLFF
clone_size: few; j_call: TRBJ2-5; v_call: TRBV30; d_call: -; cdr3_nt: TGTGCCTGGACCACTCCCCCAGAGACCCAGTACTTC; cdr3_aa: CAWTTPPETQYF
clone_size: -; j_call: TRBJ1-6; v_call: TRBV7-8; d_call: -; cdr3_nt: TGTGCCAGCAGCCCTAGTTGGGATCCCAAGAGCTCACCCCTCCACTTT; cdr3_aa: CASSPSWDPKSSPLHF
clone_size: -; j_call: TRBJ1-6; v_call: TRBV5-4; d_call: TRBD1; cdr3_nt: TGTGCCAGCAGCTCTCCCGGGACAGGGTTTTCACCCCTCCACTTT; cdr3_aa: CASSSPGTGFSPLHF
clone_size: -; j_call: TRBJ2-5; v_call: TRBV5-1; d_call: -; cdr3_nt: TGCGCCAGCAGCCCACTAGAGTCAGAGACCCAGTACTTC; cdr3_aa: CASSPLESETQYF
clone_size: few; j_call: TRBJ1-4; v_call: TRBV23-1; d_call: -; cdr3_nt: TGCGCCAGCAGTCACAACCCCCCATCACCAGACGAACTTAATGAAAAACTGTTTTTT; cdr3_aa: CASSHNPPSPDELNEKLFF
clone_size: few; j_call: TRBJ2-1; v_call: TRBV18; d_call: TRBD1; cdr3_nt: TGTGCCAGCTCACCACCGACCCGACAGGGTGGCGAGCAGTTCTTC; cdr3_aa: CASSPPTRQGGEQFF
clone_size: few; j_call: TRBJ2-5; v_call: TRBV27; d_call: TRBD2; cdr3_nt: TGTGCCAGCAGTTTATGGGGAGCGGGGGGGCTGGAGACCCAGTACTTC; cdr3_aa: CASSLWGAGGLETQYF
clone_size: -; j_call: TRBJ1-2; v_call: TRBV29-1; d_call: TRBD1; cdr3_nt: TGCAGTCACTCCGGGACAGGGGGCGACGGTGGCTACACCTTC; cdr3_aa: CSHSGTGGDGGYTF
clone_size: few; j_call: TRBJ2-1; v_call: TRBV5-1; d_call: -; cdr3_nt: TGCGCCAGCAGCCCCCTCGGGGGAGGATGGAATGAGCAGTTCTTC; cdr3_aa: CASSPLGGGWNEQFF
clone_size: -; j_call: TRBJ1-5; v_call: TRBV5-1; d_call: -; cdr3_nt: TGCGCCAGCAGTCGTGAAGGTGGGCGCAATCAGCCCCAGCATTTT; cdr3_aa: CASSREGGRNQPQHF
clone_size: -; j_call: TRBJ2-5; v_call: TRBV21-1; d_call: -; cdr3_nt: TGTGCCAGCAGCTCCCGAGGGCAGAAGTTTGTGCAAGAGACCCAGTACTTC; cdr3_aa: CASSSRGQKFVQETQYF
clone_size: few; j_call: TRBJ2-1; v_call: TRBV19; d_call: -; cdr3_nt: TGTGCCAGTAGTCCCCAACTTGCACAGGGAGAGCAGTTCTTC; cdr3_aa: CASSPQLAQGEQFF
clone_size: few; j_call: TRBJ2-5; v_call: TRBV5-1; d_call: -; cdr3_nt: TGCGCCAGCAGCTTGGAGAGGGGACCAAGACAAGAGACCCAGTACTTC; cdr3_aa: CASSLERGPRQETQYF
clone_size: few; j_call: TRBJ2-6; v_call: TRBV28; d_call: -; cdr3_nt: TGTGCCAGCACCGGTCCCGGCTCTGGGGCCAACGTCCTGACTTTC; cdr3_aa: CASTGPGSGANVLTF
clone_size: -; j_call: TRBJ1-4; v_call: TRBV9; d_call: -; cdr3_nt: TGTGCCAGCAGCGTAGCTGCAGGGAATAATGAAAAACTGTTTTTT; cdr3_aa: CASSVAAGNNEKLFF